The rows below give T cell receptor beta chains drawn from one sample of a study of beta chain features in type 1 diabetes. Sequenced by immunoSEQ multiplex PCR; TCRdb stores in-frame clones only, minus some. The sample carries about 710,000 clones, over 11% recorded once. Sample: naive CD4+ T cells from blood. The receptors stem from a man between 18 and 35 years old with type 1 diabetes. Each CDR3 is given with its conserved first and last residue. D genes are given only for firm matches. Not all rows give a size; the values are once, few, many and, for expanded clones, a class.

TRBJ1-4,TRBV5-1,-,few,CASSLDIPTNEKLFF,TGCGCCAGCAGCTTGGACATTCCAACTAATGAAAAACTGTTTTTT
TRBJ2-5,TRBV29-1,TRBD1,few,CSTIPPGGQETQYF,TGCAGTACTATACCACCAGGGGGCCAAGAGACCCAGTACTTC
TRBJ2-1,TRBV9,-,few,CASSVRIGAHEQFF,TGTGCCAGCAGCGTCCGTATAGGGGCACATGAGCAGTTCTTC
TRBJ2-1,TRBV7-2,-,-,CASSLVNGGQGLVF,TGTGCCAGCAGCTTAGTAAATGGGGGCCAGGGGTTGGTCTTC
TRBJ1-1,TRBV6-1,-,-,CASSEASGALNTEAFF,TGTGCCAGCAGTGAAGCGTCCGGGGCCCTGAACACTGAAGCTTTCTTT
TRBJ2-5,TRBV7-2,-,-,CASSLAVGAETQYF,TGTGCCAGCAGCTTAGCGGTGGGAGCAGAGACCCAGTACTTC
TRBJ2-1,TRBV4-3,TRBD1,few,CASSQGPDRVYNEQFF,TGCGCCAGCAGCCAAGGCCCCGACAGGGTCTACAATGAGCAGTTCTTC
TRBJ2-1,TRBV5-1,TRBD1,-,CASSMGQGAYNEQFF,TGCGCCAGCAGCATGGGTCAGGGGGCCTACAATGAGCAGTTCTTC
TRBJ1-1,TRBV15,-,-,CATSKGGNTEAFF,TGTGCCACCAGTAAGGGGGGGAACACTGAAGCTTTCTTT
TRBJ1-1,TRBV6-5,-,few,CASSYRSHGANTEAFF,TGTGCCAGCAGTTACCGATCACACGGAGCGAACACTGAAGCTTTCTTT
TRBJ2-3,TRBV5-4,TRBD2,few,CASTLTSGRDGDTQYF,TGTGCCAGCACCCTGACTAGCGGGAGGGATGGAGATACGCAGTATTTT
TRBJ1-5,TRBV19,TRBD1,-,CASSTTGAANQPQHF,TGTGCCAGTAGTACGACAGGGGCCGCCAATCAGCCCCAGCATTTT
TRBJ2-4,TRBV6-1,-,few,CASNGEMSHIQYF,TGTGCCAGCAACGGGGAGATGTCCCACATTCAGTACTTC
TRBJ2-7,TRBV6-1,-,-,CASAGDSYEQYF,TGTGCCAGCGCAGGGGACTCCTACGAGCAGTACTTC
TRBJ2-3,TRBV7-2,-,few,CASSPRRRSTDTQYF,TGTGCCAGCAGCCCCCGACGGAGGAGCACAGATACGCAGTATTTT
TRBJ2-3,TRBV18,-,-,CAGGSGTDTQYF,TGTGCCGGGGGGAGTGGCACAGATACGCAGTATTTT
TRBJ1-1,TRBV7-9,-,-,CASTSSSRGEAFF,TGTGCCAGCACCTCTTCAAGCAGGGGAGAAGCTTTCTTT
TRBJ2-2,TRBV5-4,TRBD2,-,CASTQASGLNTGELFF,TGTGCCAGCACCCAAGCTAGCGGGCTGAACACCGGGGAGCTGTTTTTT
TRBJ1-5,TRBV6-4,-,-,CASSDFAGSNQPQHF,TGTGCCAGCAGTGACTTTGCAGGGAGCAATCAGCCCCAGCATTTT
TRBJ1-4,TRBV30,-,-,CAWRMGDSKKEKLFF,TGTGCCTGGAGGATGGGCGACAGTAAAAAGGAAAAACTGTTTTTT
TRBJ2-5,TRBV7-9,TRBD1,-,CASSFTDPGQGEETQYF,TGTGCCAGCAGCTTCACAGACCCGGGACAGGGGGAAGAGACCCAGTACTTC
TRBJ2-1,TRBV18,TRBD1,few,CASSPGQIEEQFF,TGTGCCAGCTCACCGGGACAGATTGAAGAGCAGTTCTTC
TRBJ2-1,TRBV5-1,-,-,CASSLGWGSSYNEQFF,TGCGCCAGCAGCTTGGGATGGGGAAGCTCCTACAATGAGCAGTTCTTC
TRBJ2-5,TRBV5-4,-,few,CASSFGGRQETQYF,TGTGCCAGCAGCTTCGGGGGACGGCAAGAGACCCAGTACTTC
TRBJ1-1,TRBV27,-,few,CASIGRGAMNTEAFF,TGTGCCAGCATCGGAAGGGGGGCGATGAACACTGAAGCTTTCTTT
TRBJ2-3,TRBV25-1,-,-,CATSPIGEYTDTQYF,TGTGCCACCTCCCCTATTGGGGAATACACAGATACGCAGTATTTT
TRBJ2-2,TRBV7-2,TRBD2,few,CASSFNSGGAPFF,TGTGCCAGCAGCTTTAATAGCGGGGGGGCCCCGTTTTTT
TRBJ2-3,TRBV9,-,-,CASSVVYGTDTQYF,TGTGCCAGCAGCGTAGTTTATGGGACAGATACGCAGTATTTT
TRBJ1-2,TRBV25-1,TRBD1,-,CASLEEQGDYGYTF,TGTGCCAGCTTGGAAGAACAGGGGGACTATGGCTACACCTTC
TRBJ1-2,TRBV29-1,-,few,CSVEDLADRRGYTF,TGCAGCGTTGAAGATCTGGCCGACCGGCGGGGCTACACCTTC
TRBJ2-7,TRBV25-1,TRBD1,-,CASSEGTGDYEQYF,TGTGCCAGCAGTGAAGGGACAGGGGACTACGAGCAGTACTTC
TRBJ2-1,TRBV4-2,TRBD1,-,CASSQDVRQGDEQFF,TGTGCCAGCAGCCAAGATGTGCGACAGGGTGATGAGCAGTTCTTC
TRBJ2-5,TRBV5-1,-,few,CASSPGTQQETQYF,TGCGCCAGCAGCCCTGGGACTCAACAAGAGACCCAGTACTTC
TRBJ2-3,TRBV7-2,-,-,CASSFISSTDTQYF,TGTGCCAGCAGCTTCATCAGCAGCACAGATACGCAGTATTTT